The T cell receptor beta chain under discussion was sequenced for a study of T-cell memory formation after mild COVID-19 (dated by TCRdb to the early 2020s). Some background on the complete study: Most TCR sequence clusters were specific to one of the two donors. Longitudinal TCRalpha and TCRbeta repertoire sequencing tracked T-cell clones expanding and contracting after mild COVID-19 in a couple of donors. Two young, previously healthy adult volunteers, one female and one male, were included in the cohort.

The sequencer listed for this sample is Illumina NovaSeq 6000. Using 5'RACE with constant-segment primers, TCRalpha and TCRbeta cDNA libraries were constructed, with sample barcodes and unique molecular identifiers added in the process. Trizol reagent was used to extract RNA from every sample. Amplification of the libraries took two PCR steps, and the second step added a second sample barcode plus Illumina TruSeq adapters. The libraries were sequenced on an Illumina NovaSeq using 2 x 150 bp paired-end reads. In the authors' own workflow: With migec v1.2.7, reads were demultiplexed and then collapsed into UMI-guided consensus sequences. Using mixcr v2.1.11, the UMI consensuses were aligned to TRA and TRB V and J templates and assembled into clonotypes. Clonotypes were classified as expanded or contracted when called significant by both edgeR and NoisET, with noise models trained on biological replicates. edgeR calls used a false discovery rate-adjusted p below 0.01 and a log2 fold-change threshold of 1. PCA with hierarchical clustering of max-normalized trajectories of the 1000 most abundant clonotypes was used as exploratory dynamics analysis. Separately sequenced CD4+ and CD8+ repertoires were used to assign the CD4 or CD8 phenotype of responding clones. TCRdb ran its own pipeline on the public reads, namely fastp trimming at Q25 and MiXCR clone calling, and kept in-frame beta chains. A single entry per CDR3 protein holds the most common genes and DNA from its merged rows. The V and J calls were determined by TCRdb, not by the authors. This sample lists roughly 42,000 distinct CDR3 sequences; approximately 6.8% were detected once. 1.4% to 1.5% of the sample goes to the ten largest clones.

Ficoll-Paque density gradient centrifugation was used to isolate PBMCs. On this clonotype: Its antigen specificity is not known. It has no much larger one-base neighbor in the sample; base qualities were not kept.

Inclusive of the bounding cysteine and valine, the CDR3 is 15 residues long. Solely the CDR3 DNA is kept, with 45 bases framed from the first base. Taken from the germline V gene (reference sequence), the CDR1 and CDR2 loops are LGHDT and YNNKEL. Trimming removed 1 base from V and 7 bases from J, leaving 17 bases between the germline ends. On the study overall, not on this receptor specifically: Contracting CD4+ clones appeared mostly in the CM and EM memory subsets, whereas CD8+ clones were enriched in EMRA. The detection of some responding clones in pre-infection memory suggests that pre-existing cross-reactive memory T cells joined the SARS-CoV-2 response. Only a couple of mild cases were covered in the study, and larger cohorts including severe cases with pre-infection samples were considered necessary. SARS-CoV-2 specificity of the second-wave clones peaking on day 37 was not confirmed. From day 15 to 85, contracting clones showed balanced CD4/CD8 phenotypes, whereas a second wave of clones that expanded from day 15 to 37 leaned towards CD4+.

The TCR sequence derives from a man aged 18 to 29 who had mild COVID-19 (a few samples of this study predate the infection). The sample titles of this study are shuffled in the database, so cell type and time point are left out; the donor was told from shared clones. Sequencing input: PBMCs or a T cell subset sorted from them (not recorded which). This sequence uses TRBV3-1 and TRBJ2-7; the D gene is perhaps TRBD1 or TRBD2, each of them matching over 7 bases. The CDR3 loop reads CASSQAPGGAEEQYV. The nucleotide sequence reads TGTGCCAGCAGCCAAGCCCCAGGGGGGGCGGAGGAGCAGTACGTC.